The T cell receptor (beta chain) under discussion was sequenced for a study of cytomegalovirus exposure and HLA in healthy donors (dated by TCRdb to about 2017). As for the study more broadly: According to a later analysis, one platform produced both the 110 or so validation repertoires and the approximately 660 repertoires of the first cohort. Along with the 666-subject first cohort, a separate validation cohort of 120 different subjects was used. The study aimed to test whether signatures of past pathogen exposure could be identified by cataloging public T cell receptors. The study combined high-throughput TCR immunosequencing, statistical association of individual TCRs with disease status, and machine learning to predict cytomegalovirus infection status.

About this clone itself: Its antigen target is currently unknown. Nothing much larger sits one base from this clone, and base qualities are not available.

Libraries were built with the immunoSEQ multiplex PCR assay. On the authors' methods: To diagnose cytomegalovirus status from the catalog of TCR beta chain sequences, a statistical classification framework was built. This immuneACCESS table, as held by TCRdb, lists in-frame sequences with V and J called but not all clones. Of the missing ones, under half trace to an unresolved V gene in checked studies; the others have no known cause. V and J calls and clone size come straight from that table; D and trimming were deduced from the DNA. This sample gives 90,000 to 130,000 clones in total; 85% to 90% of them show up just once. The top ten constitute about 1.5% of the sample. The junction shows trimming of 4 bases on V and 2 bases on J, and the gene matches do not reach 10 bases of it. There are 16 amino acids in the CDR3, from cysteine to phenylalanine inclusive. The read is trimmed to its CDR3 DNA, 48 bases read in frame from base 1. CDR1 and CDR2 are read off the germline V gene as SGHRS and YFSETQ.

The donors belonged to the validation cohort of about 120 subjects, which was separate from the roughly 700-subject first cohort. Overall results and qualifications from the work: While some public TCRs were present in many individuals, most TCR sequences turned up only very rarely across donors. The classifier was reported to diagnose cytomegalovirus status with high specificity and sensitivity in both the original cohort and the validation cohort. The authors suggested that the approach could potentially be extended to other disease states and immunological phenotypes. The validation cohort had no HLA typing available for a later analysis, so co-occurrence within that cohort was assessed over all 120 or so repertoires. A later analysis found that TCRs clustered in the first cohort also tended to co-occur in the roughly 120 validation repertoires, with approximately 95% of cluster scores above 0. In vitro tests confirmed that a few of the cytomegalovirus-associated TCR beta chains recognize cytomegalovirus antigens. A total of about 180 TCR beta chains were listed by the study as associated with cytomegalovirus.

Here the chain combines TRBV5-1 and TRBJ1-1; TRBD1 agrees with 8 junctional bases. Sequencing used PBMCs. This TCR was recovered from a woman younger than 45 in good health and CMV-seropositive. The CDR3: CASSTDRGAVNTEAFF. At the DNA level, the sequence is TGCGCCAGCAGCACAGACAGGGGCGCCGTAAACACTGAAGCTTTCTTT. Here the CDR3 is joined to the reference TRBV5-1 and TRBJ1-1 genes, and the full variable domain is: KAGVTQTPRYLIKTRGQQVTLSCSPISGHRSVSWYQQTPGQGLQFLFEYFSETQRNKGNFPGRFSGRQFSNSRSEMNVSTLELGDSALYLCASSTDRGAVNTEAFFGQGTRLTVV.